The sequence of this T cell receptor beta chain was determined in a study of T cell repertoires in cytomegalovirus infection. This clonotype was observed a few times. V shed 3 bases and J shed 5 bases, with 18 bases lying between them. Germline V CDR1 and CDR2: SGHDT, YYEEEE. The CDR3 sequence is 16 residues long. Via MiXCR, TCRdb re-called the reads, giving one row per CDR3 protein. This table holds 250,000 to 300,000 distinct CDR3 sequences, roughly 23% found once. The source of this sequence is a human donor in good health (CMV status not recorded). Some clones in this sample may be carry-over from other donors' samples. The material sequenced was PBMCs. The V gene is TRBV5-6, the J gene TRBJ1-5; perhaps TRBD1 as D (5 bases). The CDR3 sequence: CASSSMGLTAHQPQHF. CDR3 DNA sequence: TGTGCCAGCAGCTCGATGGGACTTACGGCTCATCAGCCCCAGCATTTT.